Below, 4 T cell receptor beta chains from the same sample are listed, as sequenced in a study of T cell changes during pregnancy in multiple sclerosis. Some clones are missing from TCRdb's copy, which holds only in-frame ones; the method was immunoSEQ multiplex PCR. The table lists some 100,000 clones, more than 80% of them singletons. Specimen: peripheral blood, collected in the second trimester of pregnancy. These TCRs come from a female donor with multiple sclerosis, enrolled in a pregnancy study.

The chain recombines TRBV7-9 with TRBJ1-5; a possible D gene is TRBD1 (6 bases). V lost 8 bases and J 1 base, leaving 12 bases between the germline ends. The CDR3 totals 14 residues. CDR1 and CDR2 (germline): SEHNR, FQNEAQ (reference sequence). As DNA, the CDR3 is TGTGCCAGCCAAAAACAGGGCAGCAATCAGCCCCAGCATTTT. It translates to CASQKQGSNQPQHF.

The chain is built from TRBV6-6 and TRBJ1-4; a weak D match, TRBD1 (6 bases). The germline gives CDR1 MNHNY, CDR2 SVGAGI (reference sequence). Trimming cost V 4 bases and J 0 bases, with 12 bases left between them. The CDR3 extends over 16 amino acids. CDR3 region: CASSSTTGATNEKLFF. The CDR3 DNA follows: TGTGCCAGCAGTTCTACGACAGGAGCAACTAATGAAAAACTGTTTTTT.

The genes are TRBV7-9 and TRBJ1-4, with TRBD1 identical over 7 bases. Germline CDR1 and CDR2: SEHNR and FQNEAQ (reference sequence). The CDR3 has 15 amino acids. V lost 5 bases and J lost 7; bases outside the gene matches: 10. The CDR3 DNA sequence: TGTGCCAGCAGCGAATTGACAGGGTCGGGTGAAAAACTGTTTTTT. It codes for CASSELTGSGEKLFF. Full variable domain (missing parts from reference TRBV7-9 and TRBJ1-4): DTGVSQNPRHKITKRGQNVTFRCDPISEHNRLYWYRQTLGQGPEFLTYFQNEAQLEKSRLLSDRFSAERPKGSFSTLEIQRTEQGDSAMYLCASSELTGSGEKLFFGSGTQLSVL.

The J gene is TRBJ2-3, the V gene TRBV2; 10 nucleotides align to TRBD2. V dropped 4 bases and J dropped 3; count of bases not matched to a gene: 16. The CDR3 has 19 residues. Germline loops: CDR1 SNHLY, CDR2 FYNNEI. Here the CDR3 DNA reads TGTGCCAGCAGTGTGTCTAGCGGGGGCCTCGGGGGGGTTACAGATACGCAGTATTTT. The encoded protein is CASSVSSGGLGGVTDTQYF.